The 4 T cell receptor beta chains given below trace back to one sample, sequenced in a study of T cell changes during pregnancy in multiple sclerosis (dated by TCRdb to the late 2010s). Library preparation employed the immunoSEQ multiplex PCR assay. Imported from immuneACCESS, the table was reduced by TCRdb to in-frame sequences with V and J called. These copies leave out some clones; in studies compared against another copy, an unresolved V gene accounts for under half, and the cause of the remainder is not known. The sample data list about 32,000 clones, and roughly 89% of these were observed just once. The top ten constitute about 0.72% of the sample. This sample comprised CD4+ T cells from peripheral blood mononuclear cells, obtained after pregnancy. These receptors were obtained from a female donor in good health, enrolled as a control in a pregnancy study.

This sequence joins TRBV15 and TRBJ1-6; TRBD1 matches 7 bases. This CDR3 region has 14 residues. Germline trimming cut 5 bases from V and 8 bases from J; bases unmatched to any gene: 6. Germline loops: CDR1 LNHNV, CDR2 YYDKDF (reference sequence). The CDR3 protein is CATSPTGLHSPLHF. The CDR3 DNA reads as TGTGCCACCAGCCCGACAGGGTTACATTCACCCCTCCACTTT.

The chain couples TRBV12-5 to TRBJ2-7, with 9 bases lining up with TRBD1. V gave up 6 bases and J gave up 4 bases; unmatched junction bases: 7. This CDR3 is built from 14 residues. Germline CDR1 and CDR2: LGHNT and FRNRAP. In DNA, the CDR3 is TGTGCTAGTGGCCGGGGGGACAGGGCTTACGAGCAGTACTTC. It specifies CASGRGDRAYEQYF.

The rearrangement joins TRBV30 to TRBJ1-2; D not certain. Trimming pared 0 bases from V and 3 bases from J, leaving 11 bases between. Germline lookup yields CDR1 GTSNPN and CDR2 SVGIG (reference sequence). There are 14 residues in the CDR3. In nucleotides, the CDR3 is TGTGCCTGGAGTGTACGGGAGGGCGACTATGGCTACACCTTC. It is translated as CAWSVREGDYGYTF.

This rearrangement joins TRBV5-1 to TRBJ2-1; 9 positions match TRBD2. The CDR3 has 16 residues. The V gene's germline CDR1 is SGHRS and CDR2 YFSETQ. V lost 0 bases to trimming and J lost 4 bases; unmatched junction nucleotides: 5. DNA of the CDR3: TGCGCCAGCAGCTTGGTTGCGGGAGGGGCTTACAATGAGCAGTTCTTC. Translation: CASSLVAGGAYNEQFF.